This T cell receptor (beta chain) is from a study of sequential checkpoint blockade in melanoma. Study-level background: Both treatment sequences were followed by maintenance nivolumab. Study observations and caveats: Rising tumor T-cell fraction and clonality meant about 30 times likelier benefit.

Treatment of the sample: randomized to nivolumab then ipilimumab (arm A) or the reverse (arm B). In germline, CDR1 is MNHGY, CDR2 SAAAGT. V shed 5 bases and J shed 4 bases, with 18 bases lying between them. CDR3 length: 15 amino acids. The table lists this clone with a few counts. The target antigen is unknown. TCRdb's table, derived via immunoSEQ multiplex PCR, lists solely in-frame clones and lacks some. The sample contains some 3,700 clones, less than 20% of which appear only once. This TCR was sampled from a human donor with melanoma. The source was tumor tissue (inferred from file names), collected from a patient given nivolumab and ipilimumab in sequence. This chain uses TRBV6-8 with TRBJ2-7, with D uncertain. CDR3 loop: CASSLPGITRYEQYV. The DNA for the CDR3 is TGTGCCAGCAGTCTACCGGGCATAACTCGATACGAGCAGTACGTC.